Listed here is a single T cell receptor beta chain. The CDR3 loop spans 15 amino acids. Germline assignment: CDR1 SGHRS and CDR2 YFSETQ. Trimming took off 0 bases at V and 3 bases at J, with 12 bases between the two ends. The sample belongs to a study of blood T cell repertoires in COVID-19. Produced via immunoSEQ multiplex PCR; TCRdb's table is partial and in-frame only. The sample lists more than 200,000 clones, 70% to 90% seen once, with around 4% in the top ten. The receptor was derived from a man aged 25 to 40 with acute COVID-19. Sequences were obtained from PBMCs or T cells enriched from blood (not recorded which). The rearrangement joins TRBV5-1 to TRBJ1-1; maybe TRBD1 (6 bases). For the CDR3, the DNA is TGCGCCAGCAGCTTGGACAGGGCGGGGGACACTGAAGCTTTCTTT. Protein sequence: CASSLDRAGDTEAFF.